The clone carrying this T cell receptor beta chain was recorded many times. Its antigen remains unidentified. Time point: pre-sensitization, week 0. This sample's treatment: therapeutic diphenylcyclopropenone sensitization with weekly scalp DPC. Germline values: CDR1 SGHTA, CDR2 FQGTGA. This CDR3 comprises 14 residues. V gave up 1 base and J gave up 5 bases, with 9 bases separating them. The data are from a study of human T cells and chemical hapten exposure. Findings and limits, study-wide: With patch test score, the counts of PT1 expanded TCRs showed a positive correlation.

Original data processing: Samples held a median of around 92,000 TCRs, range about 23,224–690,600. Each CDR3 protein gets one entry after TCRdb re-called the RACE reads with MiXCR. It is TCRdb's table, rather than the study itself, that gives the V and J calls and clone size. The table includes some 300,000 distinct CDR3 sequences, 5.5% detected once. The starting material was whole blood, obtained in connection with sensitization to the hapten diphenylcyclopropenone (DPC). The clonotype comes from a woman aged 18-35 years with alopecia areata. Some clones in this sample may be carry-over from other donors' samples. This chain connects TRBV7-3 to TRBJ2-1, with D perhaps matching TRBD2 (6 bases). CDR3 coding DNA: TGTGCCAGCAGCTTAAGCGGGGCCCACAATGAGCAGTTCTTC. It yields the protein CASSLSGAHNEQFF.